This is a list of T cell receptor beta chains from one sample in a study of CD4+ T cells in melanoma. Measured with immunoSEQ multiplex PCR; TCRdb has only the in-frame clones, and not every one. The sample has 110,000 to 150,000 clones, about 93% seen once. These receptors were obtained from a human donor with melanoma. CDR3s include the opening cysteine and the closing phenylalanine or tryptophan. The order of the fields is clone size, V gene, D gene, J gene, CDR3 DNA, CDR3 protein. The D gene is left open where the match is weak. For some rows the clone size is stated as once, few or many, or as a class when expanded; others skip it.

-	TRBV30	-	TRBJ1-5	TGTGCCTGGAGCGAGCCTTATCAGCCCCAGCATTTT	CAWSEPYQPQHF
-	TRBV6-4	-	TRBJ1-1	TGTGCCAGCAGTACGAGGGCAGGATTGGCCACTGAAGCTTTCTTT	CASSTRAGLATEAFF
-	TRBV7-2	TRBD2	TRBJ2-7	TGTGCCAGCAGCTCTGCGACTAGCTCATCCTACGAGCAGTACTTC	CASSSATSSSYEQYF
-	TRBV2	-	TRBJ1-2	TGTGCCAGCAGTAGTACAGGGTTTTATGGCTACACCTTC	CASSSTGFYGYTF
-	TRBV6-1	-	TRBJ2-5	TGTGCCAGCAGGGGGCGGGAAGAGACCCAGTACTTC	CASRGREETQYF
-	TRBV2	-	TRBJ1-2	TGTGCCAGCAATAGGGCGTCGCAGGGGAGATATGGCTACACCTTC	CASNRASQGRYGYTF
-	TRBV14	-	TRBJ1-2	TGTGCCAGCAGCCACCGCGGCAGACAGCTTGGTGGGGATGGCTACACCTTC	CASSHRGRQLGGDGYTF
-	TRBV15	-	TRBJ2-5	TGTGCCACCAGCAGAGATCGGGGGCAAGAGACCCAGTACTTC	CATSRDRGQETQYF
-	TRBV5-1	-	TRBJ1-1	TGCGCCAGCAGCTCTTCAATAAAGGCGGGCCCAAAAGCTGCAATGAACACTGAAGCTTTCTTT	CASSSSIKAGPKAAMNTEAFF
-	TRBV11-2	-	TRBJ1-1	TGTGCCAGCAGCTTAGAGCGGGGGCGGAACACTGAAGCTTTCTTT	CASSLERGRNTEAFF
-	TRBV18	-	TRBJ2-7	TGTGCCAGCTCACCAGCTTACGAGCAGTACTTC	CASSPAYEQYF
-	TRBV10-3	TRBD1	TRBJ2-3	TGTGCCACCTCGACGGGACAGGCCACAGATACGCAGTATTTT	CATSTGQATDTQYF
-	TRBV28	-	TRBJ2-7	TGTGCCAGCAGTTTAGCGCAGGCACCCTACGAGCAGTACTTC	CASSLAQAPYEQYF
-	TRBV2	TRBD1	TRBJ1-2	TGTGCCAGCAGCCTCCCCCCGACAGGGGGCTATGGCTACACCTTC	CASSLPPTGGYGYTF
-	TRBV27	TRBD1	TRBJ1-1	TGTGCCAGCAGTTTCCGAACAGGGGTGGCTGAGGGGGGCACTGAAGCTTTCTTT	CASSFRTGVAEGGTEAFF
-	TRBV28	TRBD2	TRBJ2-1	TGTGCCAGCACAGCGGGGGGGCGTAATGAGCAGTTCTTC	CASTAGGRNEQFF
-	TRBV6-5	-	TRBJ2-7	TGTGCCAGCAGTTACGACAGAGTCTCCGAGCAGTACTTC	CASSYDRVSEQYF
-	TRBV7-9	TRBD1	TRBJ1-4	TGTGCCAGCAGCTTAGGGGACAGAACTAATGAAAAACTGTTTTTT	CASSLGDRTNEKLFF
-	TRBV6-5	-	TRBJ2-5	TGTGCCAGCAGTTACTCGCGGACCCAAGAGACCCAGTACTTC	CASSYSRTQETQYF
once	TRBV7-9	-	TRBJ1-2	TGTGCCAGCAGATCAAGCCCAGCATCCTATGGCTACACCTTC	CASRSSPASYGYTF
once	TRBV11-2	-	TRBJ1-3	TGTGCCAGCAGCCCGACAGCAAACACCATATATTTT	CASSPTANTIYF